This passage covers 29 T cell receptor beta chains from one sample sequenced in a study of blood T cell repertoires in COVID-19. Sequenced by immunoSEQ multiplex PCR; TCRdb stores in-frame clones only, minus some. The sample carries under 100,000 clones, roughly 80% recorded once. Sequencing was carried out using peripheral blood. These receptor sequences come from a woman in her 70s with active or convalescent COVID-19.

The table lists this clone with a count of one. V gene TRBV7-9 combines with J gene TRBJ2-5; 11 bases map to TRBD1. CDR1 SEHNR and CDR2 FQNEAQ come from the germline V gene (reference sequence). With 5 bases clipped from V and 2 bases from J, the junction kept 4 bases outside the gene matches. This CDR3 is built from 15 residues. The CDR3 DNA reads TGTGCCAGCAGCAGGGGGACAGGGGGTCAAGAGACCCAGTACTTC. Protein product: CASSRGTGGQETQYF.

The rearrangement uses TRBV24-1 and TRBJ2-7; TRBD1 aligns across 8 bases. Germline-derived CDR1 and CDR2 are KGHDR and SFDVKD. The CDR3 extends over 17 amino acids. V was pared by 3 bases and J by 7 bases, with 16 bases of the junction left unmatched. The DNA of the CDR3 is TGTGCCACCAGTGATCACACCTCAGGGGGCGGTCGGGGGGAGCAGTACTTC. This gives the protein CATSDHTSGGGRGEQYF.

The chain couples TRBV9 to TRBJ1-4, with 8 bases fitting TRBD1. Unmatched junction bases numbered 7, after V lost 2 bases and J lost 4 bases. The CDR3 totals 16 residues. CDR1 SGDLS and CDR2 YYNGEE come from the germline V gene. The CDR3 nucleotides read TGTGCCAGCAGCGTCTCCTTCGGACAGGGTAATGAAAAACTGTTTTTT. This gives the protein CASSVSFGQGNEKLFF.

V gene TRBV5-4 combines with J gene TRBJ1-1; a weak D match, TRBD1 (5 bases). Deletions cut 4 bases from V and 1 base from J, with 17 bases between. This CDR3 comprises 16 residues. Germline V gene lookup returns CDR1 SGHNT and CDR2 YYREEE (reference sequence). Here the CDR3 DNA reads TGTGCCAGCAGCGGTGGGGCGATGGTAAGGAACACTGAAGCTTTCTTT. This translates into CASSGGAMVRNTEAFF.

The rearrangement uses TRBV25-1 and TRBJ2-5; no firm D call. From germline, CDR1 is MGHDK and CDR2 SYGVNS. The CDR3 runs 13 residues. V was trimmed by 5 bases and J by 5 bases, leaving 12 bases between them. CDR3 bases: TGTGCCAGCAGTATGGCCCTCGGGGAGACCCAGTACTTC. Amino acid sequence: CASSMALGETQYF.

To note about this clone: This sample includes further DNA sequences coding for the same CDR3. This rearrangement joins TRBV20-1 to TRBJ2-3; D gene unclear. This CDR3 comprises 12 residues. V shed 3 bases and J shed 3 bases, with 7 bases lying between them. Germline V gene data show CDR1 as DFQATT and CDR2 as SNEGSKA (reference sequence). CDR3 DNA sequence: TGCAGTGCTAGTCCTAATACAGATACGCAGTATTTT. It yields the protein CSASPNTDTQYF.

The CDR3 region has the DNA TGCGCCAGCAGCCCGGGGACAGGGGTCACAGATACGCAGTATTTT. Translation: CASSPGTGVTDTQYF. The chain couples TRBV5-1 to TRBJ2-3, with 10 nucleotides matching TRBD1. The CDR3 is 15 amino acids. Trimming took 4 bases from V and 2 from J; bases not matched to a gene: 4. The germline CDR1 and CDR2 sequences are SGHRS and YFSETQ.

The V and J genes are TRBV5-6 and TRBJ2-1; 13 bases match TRBD2. This CDR3 is built from 17 residues. The germline gives CDR1 SGHDT, CDR2 YYEEEE. V dropped 3 bases and J dropped 7; count of bases not matched to a gene: 10. The CDR3 loop is CASSSNRLAGGRNEQFF. CDR3 bases: TGTGCCAGCAGCTCCAACCGACTAGCGGGGGGTCGAAATGAGCAGTTCTTC.

The chain combines TRBV5-1 with TRBJ2-3; 8 bases line up with TRBD1. J lost 1 base, V lost 0 bases, and 7 bases had no gene match. The CDR3 totals 17 residues. Germline V gene sequence: CDR1 SGHRS, CDR2 YFSETQ. The CDR3 loop reads CASSLVAGGSGTDTQYF. CDR3 DNA: TGCGCCAGCAGCTTGGTGGCAGGGGGCTCTGGCACAGATACGCAGTATTTT.

J is TRBJ2-7 and V is TRBV6-5, with D perhaps matching TRBD1 (6 bases). CDR1 MNHEY and CDR2 SVGAGI come from the germline V gene. With 8 bases removed from V and 4 bases from J, the gap between germline ends came to 21 bases. CDR3 size: 15 residues. CDR3 DNA: TGTGCCAGCGTCCTAAACAGGGTTGGGACATACGAGCAGTACTTC. Translating gives CASVLNRVGTYEQYF.

This chain uses TRBV3-1 (or the pseudogene TRBV3-2) with TRBJ1-4, with D possibly TRBD1 on 6 matching bases. CDR1 LGHDT and CDR2 YNNKEL come from the germline V gene (reference sequence). Trimming removed 4 bases at V and 2 bases at J, with 11 bases between. There are 15 residues in the CDR3. The CDR3 region has the DNA TGTGCCAGCAGCCTCTGGACAGAGACTAATGAAAAACTGTTTTTT. Translated, it gives CASSLWTETNEKLFF.

This chain connects TRBV18 to TRBJ2-5; a weak D match, TRBD1 (6 bases). The CDR3 sequence is 13 residues long. Germline-derived CDR1 and CDR2 are KGHSH and LQKENI. V was shortened by 2 bases and J by 5 bases, with 9 bases between the two germline ends. This chain's CDR3 is CASSPTGTETQYF. CDR3 in DNA: TGTGCCAGCTCACCAACAGGGACCGAGACCCAGTACTTC.

J is TRBJ1-2 and V is TRBV2, with 7 bases lining up with TRBD1. The CDR3 contains 12 residues. With 6 bases clipped from V and 6 bases from J, the junction kept 4 bases outside the gene matches. Germline assignment: CDR1 SNHLY and CDR2 FYNNEI. CDR3 sequence (DNA): TGTGCCAGCAGCGACAGGGCGAATGGCTACACCTTC. This gives the protein CASSDRANGYTF.

This chain joins TRBV5-4 and TRBJ1-5; weak D call: TRBD1 (5 bases). The V end lost 0 bases, the J end lost 5 bases, and 15 bases lay between the germline ends. Germline V gene data show CDR1 as SGHNT and CDR2 as YYREEE (reference sequence). CDR3 length equals 16 residues. The CDR3 nucleotides are TGTGCCAGCAGCTTGGGCGGGGGGGGATCAGATCAGCCCCAGCATTTT. Translated: CASSLGGGGSDQPQHF.

This clone was seen once. The chain has TRBV4-3 and TRBJ2-1; 7 positions agree with TRBD2. The CDR3 is 16 residues long. Germline CDR1 is LGHNA and CDR2 is YSLEER. V was pared by 1 base and J by 3 bases, with 6 bases of the junction left unmatched. The CDR3 spells CASSQGWGGDYNEQFF. Here the CDR3 DNA reads TGCGCCAGCAGCCAAGGATGGGGGGGGGACTACAATGAGCAGTTCTTC.

The V and J genes are TRBV7-2 and TRBJ2-5; TRBD2 matches 9 bases. Looked up from germline, CDR1 is SGHTA and CDR2 is FQGNSA. This CDR3 spans 19 amino acids. V gave up 1 base and J gave up 5 bases; unmatched junction bases: 17. The DNA for the CDR3 is TGTGCCAGCAGCTTAGGACCCCGCGAAGGGCGGGGGGGCCAGGAGACCCAGTACTTC. Protein: CASSLGPREGRGGQETQYF.

V is TRBV3-1 (or the pseudogene TRBV3-2) and J is TRBJ2-7; a weak D match, TRBD1 (6 bases). The V end lost 1 base, the J end lost 1 base, and 11 bases lay between the germline ends. The germline V gene has CDR1 LGHDT and CDR2 YNNKEL (reference sequence). This CDR3 is built from 15 residues. The CDR3 here is CASSQVTGMSYEQYF. DNA of the CDR3: TGTGCCAGCAGCCAAGTAACAGGGATGTCCTACGAGCAGTACTTC.

This clone was seen just once. The V call is TRBV27, the J call TRBJ1-3, with D possibly TRBD1 on 6 matching bases. V was shortened by 5 bases and J by 0 bases, with 14 bases between the two germline ends. This CDR3 has 16 residues. The germline V gene has CDR1 MNHEY and CDR2 SMNVEV (reference sequence). The CDR3 protein is CASSPSQGTSGNTIYF. DNA for the CDR3: TGTGCCAGCAGTCCTTCACAGGGCACCTCTGGAAACACCATATATTTT.

The rearrangement links TRBV7-2 to TRBJ2-1; TRBD1 might be the D (5 bases). CDR3 length equals 13 residues. CDR1 and CDR2 (germline): SGHTA, FQGNSA. V dropped 4 bases and J dropped 6 bases, with 10 bases sitting between them. The CDR3 spells CASSWGRANEQFF. CDR3 DNA sequence: TGTGCCAGCAGCTGGGGCAGGGCCAATGAGCAGTTCTTC.

The genes are TRBV19 and TRBJ2-7, with 14 bases that match TRBD2. Per the germline V gene, CDR1 is LNHDA and CDR2 is SQIVND (reference sequence). There are 18 residues in the CDR3. J was trimmed by 4 bases and V by 5 bases; bases with no gene match: 13. The CDR3 coding sequence is TGTGCCAGTAGTCCTTTTGGGACTAGCGGGGGAGTTAGGTACGAGCAGTACTTC. Translating it yields CASSPFGTSGGVRYEQYF.

The V gene is TRBV4-2, the J gene TRBJ2-2; 10 bases agree with TRBD2. V lost 6 bases to trimming and J lost 4 bases; unmatched junction nucleotides: 8. Germline CDR1 reads LGHNA; CDR2 reads YNFKEQ. This CDR3 is built from 16 residues. CDR3 residues: CASRPISGGATGELFF. The CDR3, as DNA: TGTGCCAGCAGACCCATCAGCGGGGGGGCCACCGGGGAGCTGTTTTTT.

The gene calls are TRBV6-5 and TRBJ1-3; TRBD1 agrees at 10 bases. The CDR3 length is 15 residues. Unmatched junction bases numbered 5, after V lost 5 bases and J lost 4 bases. Germline CDR1 and CDR2: MNHEY and SVGAGI. The CDR3: CASSRQGASGNTIYF. DNA of the CDR3: TGTGCCAGCAGTCGACAGGGGGCGAGCGGAAACACCATATATTTT.

V is TRBV9 and J is TRBJ1-5; 8 positions match TRBD1. V gave up 0 bases and J gave up 6 bases; unmatched junction bases: 5. Germline loops: CDR1 SGDLS, CDR2 YYNGEE. The CDR3 totals 15 residues. In DNA form, the CDR3 reads TGTGCCAGCAGCGTAGACGGGACAGGAGGTCAGCCCCAGCATTTT. Translating it yields CASSVDGTGGQPQHF.

J is TRBJ2-1 and V is TRBV18; D is unresolved. This CDR3 is built from 16 residues. Trimming took 3 bases from V and 6 from J, leaving 18 bases between them. Germline V lookup: CDR1 KGHSH, CDR2 LQKENI. DNA of the CDR3: TGTGCCAGCTCACCGTACGTGGCACAGAGTTCCAATGAGCAGTTCTTC. The encoded protein is CASSPYVAQSSNEQFF.

The rearrangement uses TRBV20-1 and TRBJ1-1, with 7 bases aligning to TRBD1. This CDR3 contains 11 residues. V was clipped by 4 bases and J by 14 bases; unmatched bases: 10. CDR1 and CDR2 from the germline V gene are DFQATT and SNEGSKA (reference sequence). Written as DNA, the CDR3 is TGCAGTGCTACACAGGGGTCGAAGAGGTTCTTT. Its translation: CSATQGSKRFF.

The V gene is TRBV10-3, the J gene TRBJ1-1; D may be TRBD1 (6 bases). This CDR3 is 13 amino acids long. Germline V gene lookup returns CDR1 ENHRY and CDR2 SYGVKD. V lost 11 bases and J lost 4, with 17 bases in between. CDR3 region: CAARREGGTEAFF. CDR3 DNA: TGTGCCGCCCGGCGGGAGGGGGGCACTGAAGCTTTCTTT.

This clone has a single count. The genes are TRBV23-1 and TRBJ2-7; TRBD1 agrees at 7 bases. TRBV23-1 is an ORF, with its function uncertain. Trimming removed 3 bases from V and 6 bases from J; junction bases left unmatched: 11. This CDR3 contains 15 residues. CDR3 bases: TGCGCCAGCAGTCATCCCACAGGGGCCCCTTGCGAGCAGTACTTC. Translating gives CASSHPTGAPCEQYF.

The CDR3 loop is CASSRGQTTSYEQYF. CDR3 DNA sequence: TGCGCCAGCAGCCGGGGACAGACGACGTCCTACGAGCAGTACTTC. The chain links TRBV5-1 to TRBJ2-7, with 7 bases matching TRBD1. Trimming cost V 4 bases and J 1 base; bases outside gene matches: 8. CDR1 and CDR2 from the germline V gene are SGHRS and YFSETQ. The CDR3 covers 15 residues. The full variable domain, in which reference TRBV5-1 and TRBJ2-7 provide the parts outside the CDR3, is KAGVTQTPRYLIKTRGQQVTLSCSPISGHRSVSWYQQTPGQGLQFLFEYFSETQRNKGNFPGRFSGRQFSNSRSEMNVSTLELGDSALYLCASSRGQTTSYEQYFGPGTRLTVT.

The chain employs TRBV7-9 and TRBJ1-2; TRBD1 matches at 7 bases. Germline assignment: CDR1 SEHNR and CDR2 FQNEAQ (reference sequence). V shed 5 bases, J shed 8 bases, and the junction held 5 bases outside the gene matches. The CDR3 runs 12 residues. CDR3 sequence: CASSPRDRGYTF. The CDR3 nucleotides read TGTGCCAGCAGCCCTCGGGACAGAGGCTACACCTTC.